This TCR beta chain derives from a study of CD8+CD57+ T cells in acquired aplastic anemia. Patients included in sequencing had previously demonstrated CD8+CD57+ cell expansion by flow cytometry. Each of the patients presented with severe acquired aplastic anemia. Patients had undergone no therapy by the time their blood was sampled. For CDR3 and TCR beta VDJ profiling, genomic DNA was the template used. MiXCR was run by TCRdb on the reads, yielding one entry per CDR3 protein. The sample lists 450,000 to 550,000 distinct CDR3 sequences, more than 25% seen once, with around 0.82% in the top ten. Study conclusions and caveats: Between patients and controls, over 25 CD8+ CDR3 sequences were found in common. No significant patient-versus-control difference appeared in CD8+ Simpson's diversity.

This clonotype was counted ten times or more. Its antigen is currently unknown. With 3 bases removed from V and 6 bases from J, the gap between germline ends came to 17 bases. The CDR3 runs to 15 residues. Germline loops: CDR1 SNHLY, CDR2 FYNNEI. The specimen was sorted CD4+, CD8+, or CD8+CD57+ T cells (not recorded which) from PBMCs. The chain has TRBV2 and TRBJ1-1; possibly TRBD1 for D (5 bases). The TCR was taken from a human donor with aplastic anemia. CDR3 in DNA: TGTGCCAGCAGTGACGATAGGGGAATGGTTCCTGAAGCTTTCTTT. Protein sequence: CASSDDRGMVPEAFF.